This T cell receptor beta chain was captured by sequencing in a study of T cell changes during pregnancy in multiple sclerosis. The repertoire was sequenced with immunoSEQ multiplex PCR; TCRdb's copy has only in-frame clones and lacks some. In the table there are more than 55,000 clones, about 94% of which are singletons. Source: peripheral blood, taken in the first trimester of pregnancy. This receptor was obtained from a female donor in good health, enrolled as a control in a pregnancy study.

The CDR3 DNA reads as TGTGCCAGCAGTCAAACAGGGGAGCCTGAAAAACTGTTTTTT. Translation gives CASSQTGEPEKLFF. The chain carries TRBV27 and TRBJ1-4; 7 nucleotides line up with TRBD1. This CDR3 has 14 residues. Trimming cost V 5 bases and J 7 bases; bases outside gene matches: 7. Germline V gene sequence: CDR1 MNHEY, CDR2 SMNVEV (reference sequence). Complete variable domain (other parts from reference TRBV27 and TRBJ1-4): EAQVTQNPRYLITVTGKKLTVTCSQNMNHEYMSWYRQDPGLGLRQIYYSMNVEVTDKGDVPEGYKVSRKEKRNFPLILESPSPNQTSLYFCASSQTGEPEKLFFGSGTQLSVL.